Below, 9 T cell receptor beta chains from the same sample are listed, as sequenced in a study of blood T cell repertoires in COVID-19. Produced via immunoSEQ multiplex PCR; TCRdb's table is partial and in-frame only. The data contain roughly 230,000 clones, around four fifths of them singletons. Sequenced material: peripheral blood. These receptors were collected from a woman of 80 years or more with COVID-19, enrolled during active disease.

This chain joins TRBV24-1 and TRBJ2-1; 9 bases are a match to TRBD2. V lost 5 bases and J lost 4; bases outside the gene matches: 8. CDR1 is KGHDR and CDR2 is SFDVKD in the germline V gene. The CDR3 extends over 16 amino acids. Here the CDR3 reads CATSVGSGGLYNEQFF. In nucleotides, the CDR3 is TGTGCCACCAGTGTGGGGAGCGGGGGGTTGTACAATGAGCAGTTCTTC.

This sequence joins TRBV28 and TRBJ2-7; TRBD2 matches at 9 bases. J lost 7 bases, V lost 5 bases, and 18 bases had no gene match. CDR3 size: 17 residues. CDR1 MDHEN and CDR2 SYDVKM come from the germline V gene. The chain's CDR3 is CASSPVSSGGVHWEQYV. The CDR3 nucleotides read TGTGCCAGCAGTCCCGTGAGTAGCGGGGGAGTTCATTGGGAGCAGTACGTC.

The J gene is TRBJ2-2, the V gene TRBV7-2; TRBD2 aligns across 9 bases. J lost 1 base, V lost 5 bases, and 5 bases had no gene match. From germline, CDR1 is SGHTA and CDR2 FQGNSA. The CDR3 runs to 16 residues. CDR3 loop: CASSTRSGGNTGELFF. The CDR3 DNA sequence: TGTGCCAGCAGCACTCGTAGCGGGGGGAACACCGGGGAGCTGTTTTTT.

The V and J genes are TRBV7-6 and TRBJ1-1; D remains ambiguous. CDR1 is SGHVS, CDR2 FNYEAQ, per germline. The CDR3 loop spans 13 amino acids. Trimming took 3 bases from V and 1 from J, leaving 6 bases between them. This CDR3 is CASSFQKNTEAFF. As DNA, the CDR3 is TGTGCCAGCAGCTTTCAGAAGAACACTGAAGCTTTCTTT.

The V gene is TRBV9, the J gene TRBJ1-6; D uncertain. The V gene lost 0 bases and the J gene lost 1 base, with 14 bases spanning the gap. The CDR3 runs to 18 residues. Germline values: CDR1 SGDLS, CDR2 YYNGEE. The CDR3 sequence is CASSVGRQFGSYNSPLHF. For the CDR3, the DNA is TGTGCCAGCAGCGTAGGTAGGCAGTTCGGGTCCTATAATTCACCCCTCCACTTT.

The chain couples TRBV19 to TRBJ2-3; the match to TRBD1 covers 11 bases. In germline, CDR1 is LNHDA, CDR2 SQIVND (reference sequence). The length of the CDR3 is 16 residues. The junction had 10 bases not matched to a gene; V was cut back by 6 bases and J by 5 bases. The CDR3 nucleotides are TGTGCCAGTAGCCTTGGACAGGGGGCGCATCAAGATACGCAGTATTTT. It is translated as CASSLGQGAHQDTQYF.

The V and J genes are TRBV7-9 and TRBJ1-1; 9 positions agree with TRBD1. The trim removed 5 bases at V and 6 bases at J, leaving 10 bases unmatched. The CDR3 has 15 residues. The germline V gene has CDR1 SEHNR and CDR2 FQNEAQ (reference sequence). CDR3 in DNA: TGTGCCAGCAGCCCCCAACAACAGGGGGCCGCTGAAGCTTTCTTT. It yields the protein CASSPQQQGAAEAFF.

This chain uses TRBV5-6 with TRBJ1-5; 10 bases map to TRBD1. J was trimmed by 0 bases and V by 4 bases; bases with no gene match: 1. The CDR3 extends over 15 amino acids. The V gene's germline CDR1 is SGHDT and CDR2 YYEEEE. CDR3 in DNA: TGTGCCAGCAGCCGACAGGGGGCTAGCAATCAGCCCCAGCATTTT. As protein: CASSRQGASNQPQHF.

The rearrangement links TRBV7-8 to TRBJ2-3; TRBD1 matches at 7 bases. The length of the CDR3 is 14 residues. Germline trimming cut 6 bases from V and 0 bases from J; bases unmatched to any gene: 3. Per the germline V gene, CDR1 is SGHVS and CDR2 is FQNEAQ. The CDR3 DNA sequence: TGTGCCAGCAGACCGGGACAGAGCACAGATACGCAGTATTTT. Protein sequence: CASRPGQSTDTQYF.